A selection of T cell receptor beta chains follows, all from one sample in a study of T cells after yellow fever vaccination. TCRdb redid the calling of the 5' RACE reads with MiXCR, one entry per CDR3 protein. Among about 320,000 distinct CDR3 sequences listed, 3.5% to 4.5% were seen once. Material: PBMCs, obtained 15 days after the yellow fever booster vaccination. All receptors come from a man between 18 and 35 years old who received the YFV17D yellow fever vaccine. The CDR3 runs from the conserved cysteine through the conserved F or W. The D gene is left open where the match is weak. The size field is filled for only some rows; it gives once, few, many or a size class.

>TRBV11-2|many|TRBD2|TRBJ2-3
TGTGCCAGCAGCTTGGGAGGAGCGGGGGGCTACACAGATACGCAGTATTTT
CASSLGGAGGYTDTQYF
>TRBV6-5|.|.|TRBJ1-5
TGTGCCAGCAGTTACCGGGATCAAAGGGACATTTTGCATCAGCCCCAGCATTTT
CASSYRDQRDILHQPQHF
>TRBV18|few|.|TRBJ2-1
TGTGCCAGCGTCTTAGGGCTTTACAATGAGCAGTTCTTC
CASVLGLYNEQFF
>TRBV28|many|.|TRBJ2-2
TGTGCCAGCAGTTTACAAAGGCTGAGGACGGCTGGGGAGCTGTTTTTT
CASSLQRLRTAGELFF
>TRBV7-6|many|.|TRBJ1-1
TGTGCCAGCAGCTCCTTCGGCACTGAAGCTTTCTTT
CASSSFGTEAFF
>TRBV4-1|many|TRBD1|TRBJ1-1
TGCGCCAGCAGCCAACGAGGACAGGGGGCAGGGAACACTGAAGCTTTCTTT
CASSQRGQGAGNTEAFF
>TRBV5-1|many|.|TRBJ2-1
TGCGCCAGCAGCCTGGGACAAGCTCCCTACAATGAGCAGTTCTTC
CASSLGQAPYNEQFF
>TRBV5-1|.|TRBD1|TRBJ2-7
TGCGCCAGCAGCGGGACAGGATTACGGTCCTACGAGCAGTACTTC
CASSGTGLRSYEQYF
>TRBV6-5|many|.|TRBJ2-2
TGTGCCAGCAGTTACCAGGGCGCGAACACCGGGGAGCTGTTTTTT
CASSYQGANTGELFF
>TRBV5-1|.|TRBD1|TRBJ2-5
TGCGCCAGCAGCTGGACCGGGACAGCACAAGAGACCCAGTACTTC
CASSWTGTAQETQYF
>TRBV9|many|.|TRBJ1-1
TGTGCCAGCAGCGTAGCTCCGAAGAACACTGAAGCTTTCTTT
CASSVAPKNTEAFF
>TRBV7-9|many|TRBD1|TRBJ1-2
TGTGCCAGCAGCTCTGACAGGGCCCCTTATGGCTACACCTTC
CASSSDRAPYGYTF
>TRBV27|many|.|TRBJ2-1
TGTGCCAGCAGTTACGGGACAAGATACAATGAGCAGTTCTTC
CASSYGTRYNEQFF
>TRBV10-3|.|.|TRBJ1-6
TGTGCCATCGGTCCCCAGCCCGCTGTTCTGCCCCTCCACTTT
CAIGPQPAVLPLHF
>TRBV29-1|many|TRBD1|TRBJ2-2
TGCAGCGCAGTGGGACAGGGCGGTGGCACCGGGGAGCTGTTTTTT
CSAVGQGGGTGELFF
>TRBV7-2|few|TRBD2|TRBJ2-3
TGTGCCAGCAGCTGGGTACTTGGTAGCGGGGGGGCCCCAGATACGCAGTATTTT
CASSWVLGSGGAPDTQYF
>TRBV3-1|few|.|TRBJ1-2
TGTGCCAGCAGCCAGGGGAAGGGGACTATCCAAGGCTACACCTTC
CASSQGKGTIQGYTF
>TRBV5-1|once|.|TRBJ2-1
TGCGCCAGCAGCTTGGAAGGGTACCCCCCCTACAATGAGCAGTTCTTC
CASSLEGYPPYNEQFF
>TRBV7-9|few|.|TRBJ2-7
TGTGCCAGCCGCTCTTTCCCGTGGAATACCTACGAGCAGTACTTC
CASRSFPWNTYEQYF
>TRBV15|.|.|TRBJ1-4
TGTGCCACCAGCAGTCCCCCTCCAGGGGTTGAAAAACTGTTTTTT
CATSSPPPGVEKLFF
>TRBV20-1|.|TRBD1|TRBJ1-5
TGCAGTGCTAGAGAGCGGACAGGGAAGGAGCCCCAGCATTTT
CSARERTGKEPQHF
>TRBV4-3|many|TRBD1|TRBJ1-4
TGCGCCAGCAGCCAAGGACCAGGACAGGCTAATGAAAAACTGTTTTTT
CASSQGPGQANEKLFF
>TRBV24-1|few|.|TRBJ2-3
TGTGCCACCAGTCCCTCGGCTGGGTTAGATACGCAGTATTTT
CATSPSAGLDTQYF
>TRBV7-2|many|TRBD2|TRBJ2-3
TGTGCCAGCAGCCGAGGGCCTAGCGGGACGGGAGATACGCAGTATTTT
CASSRGPSGTGDTQYF
>TRBV20-1|.|.|TRBJ2-1
TGCAGTGCTAGAGAGGACACATACAATGAGCAGTTCTTC
CSAREDTYNEQFF
>TRBV9|.|TRBD1|TRBJ2-4
TGTGCCAGCAGCATGGGACAGGGAGTCATTCAGTACTTC
CASSMGQGVIQYF
>TRBV5-1|.|TRBD1|TRBJ2-3
TGCGCCAGCAGCTTGGGGTATGACAGGGGCCTCACAGATACGCAGTATTTT
CASSLGYDRGLTDTQYF
>TRBV7-6|.|TRBD2|TRBJ2-5
TGTGCCAGCAGCTTAGCCCCCCTGACTAGCGGGGGACGGGTGGCCCAGTACTTC
CASSLAPLTSGGRVAQYF